The rows below give T cell receptor beta chains drawn from one sample of a study of identical twins. TCRdb used MiXCR to reprocess the 5' RACE reads, holding one entry per CDR3 protein. The data contain 1.5 million to 2 million distinct CDR3 sequences, around 33% of them singletons. Sequences were obtained from cord blood. Receptor source: a newborn girl in good health. Both conserved end residues are part of each CDR3. D genes are given only for firm matches. Expanded clones get a size class; other rows say once, few or many, or leave the size out.

d_call	v_call	clone_size	cdr3_length	j_call	cdr3_nt	cdr3_aa
.	TRBV20-1	.	14	TRBJ1-5	TGCAGTGCTAGAGCGCCTGATGGCAATCAGCCCCAGCATTTT	CSARAPDGNQPQHF
.	TRBV24-1	once	15	TRBJ1-5	TGTGCCACCAGCCCCTCGGCAGGCCGCAATCAGCCCCAGCATTTT	CATSPSAGRNQPQHF
.	TRBV4-1	few	16	TRBJ2-5	TGCGCCAGCAGCCAAGTTTGGGCGGCACCTCAAGAGACCCAGTACTTC	CASSQVWAAPQETQYF
.	TRBV7-6	.	14	TRBJ2-5	TGTGCCAGCAGCTTAGCGGACATGGGAGAGACCCAGTACTTC	CASSLADMGETQYF
TRBD1	TRBV12-3/TRBV12-4	.	16	TRBJ2-5	TGTGCCAGCAGACCCGGGACAGGGAGGGGGCAAGAGACCCAGTACTTC	CASRPGTGRGQETQYF
.	TRBV6-1	.	12	TRBJ2-3	TGTGCCAGCAGTGCCTACCGGCCTACGCAGTATTTT	CASSAYRPTQYF
.	TRBV11-2	few	14	TRBJ2-3	TGTGCCAGCAGCTTTGAGGGCTACACAGATACGCAGTATTTT	CASSFEGYTDTQYF
TRBD2	TRBV5-1	.	17	TRBJ2-4	TGCGCCAGCAGCGTGGCGGGGGGGCTGGGACCCAAAAACATTCAGTACTTC	CASSVAGGLGPKNIQYF
TRBD2	TRBV7-9	.	17	TRBJ2-1	TGTGCCAGCAGCCCTTACTCTAGCGGGAGGGAACACAATGAGCAGTTCTTC	CASSPYSSGREHNEQFF
TRBD2	TRBV10-3	many	16	TRBJ2-7	TGTGCCATCAGGGATCCCGGGACTAGCCCCAGAAACGAGCAGTACTTC	CAIRDPGTSPRNEQYF
TRBD1	TRBV5-5	.	15	TRBJ1-2	TGTGCCAGCAGCTTGGCTGTCGGGTCAGGGGGAGGCTACACCTTC	CASSLAVGSGGGYTF
TRBD1	TRBV20-1	few	14	TRBJ2-7	TGCAGTGCCGCTGCGGGGACAGGGAGGATCGAGCAGTACTTC	CSAAAGTGRIEQYF
.	TRBV12-3/TRBV12-4	.	14	TRBJ1-3	TGTGCCAGCAGTTTGGCGGGAACTGGAAACACCATATATTTT	CASSLAGTGNTIYF
TRBD2	TRBV27	few	16	TRBJ2-7	TGTGCCAGCAGTTTGCAAACCGGGACTAGCGTGGGCGAGCAGTACTTC	CASSLQTGTSVGEQYF
.	TRBV4-1	.	19	TRBJ2-6	TGCGCCAGCAGCCAAGAAGGAGCGAACACTTACTCTGGGGCCAACGTCCTGACTTTC	CASSQEGANTYSGANVLTF
TRBD1	TRBV5-8	once	14	TRBJ1-1	TGTGCCAGCAGCTGGGGGACAGTGAGGACTGAAGCTTTCTTT	CASSWGTVRTEAFF
.	TRBV10-2	.	12	TRBJ1-2	TGCGCCAGCAGTGAACAGGCCTCAGGCTACACCTTC	CASSEQASGYTF